These 29 T cell receptor beta chains share one sample of origin, sequenced in a study of shared clonotypes between healthy human individuals. The repertoire was sequenced with immunoSEQ multiplex PCR; TCRdb's copy has only in-frame clones and lacks some. The sample includes a few million clones, around 90% seen only once; the top ten take around 0.14%. Material for sequencing was naive CD4+ T cells sorted from blood. Subset reported: CD45RA+ positively selected. Receptors were obtained from a man younger than 35 in good health.

The rearrangement joins TRBV18 to TRBJ2-7, with TRBD1 identical over 9 bases. CDR1 is KGHSH and CDR2 is LQKENI in the germline V gene. CDR3 length: 15 amino acids. The V gene end was trimmed by 6 bases and the J gene end by 6 bases; junction bases not matched to a gene: 12. The CDR3 loop reads CASSRLGQGLGEQYF. The CDR3, as DNA: TGTGCCAGCTCTCGTCTGGGACAGGGACTGGGCGAGCAGTACTTC. The entire variable domain, with the rest obtained from reference TRBV18 and TRBJ2-7, is as follows: NAGVMQNPRHLVRRRGQEARLRCSPMKGHSHVYWYRQLPEEGLKFMVYLQKENIIDESGMPKERFSAEFPKEGPSILRIQQVVRGDSAAYFCASSRLGQGLGEQYFGPGTRLTVT.

This clone has more than one count but fewer than ten. This sequence joins TRBV30 and TRBJ1-1; D ambiguous. CDR3 length equals 13 residues. V was trimmed by 2 bases and J by 1 base, leaving 8 bases between them. The V gene's germline CDR1 is GTSNPN and CDR2 SVGIG (reference sequence). CDR3 coding DNA: TGTGCCTGGAGTTTGATCGGGAACACTGAAGCTTTCTTT. Its translation: CAWSLIGNTEAFF. Supplemented by reference TRBV30 and TRBJ1-1, the full variable domain reads SQTIHQWPATLVQPVGSPLSLECTVEGTSNPNLYWYRQAAGRGLQLLFYSVGIGQISSEVPQNLSASRPQDRQFILSSKKLLLSDSGFYLCAWSLIGNTEAFFGQGTRLTVV.

This clone was counted between two and nine times. V gene TRBV28 combines with J gene TRBJ1-5; D call uncertain. Between the trimmed V and J ends, which lost 5 bases and 6 bases, there was a span of 8 bases. In germline, CDR1 is MDHEN, CDR2 SYDVKM. The CDR3 contains 12 residues. CDR3 amino acids: CASSGTVQPQHF. CDR3 sequence (DNA): TGTGCCAGCAGTGGTACAGTTCAGCCCCAGCATTTT.

For this clone: The same CDR3 can be traced to other DNA sequences in this sample. V is TRBV4-1 and J is TRBJ2-7, with D perhaps matching TRBD1 (6 bases). V was clipped by 1 base and J by 0 bases, with 7 bases between them. This CDR3 has 14 residues. Germline V gives CDR1 MGHRA, CDR2 YSYEKL. The CDR3 sequence is CASSQGQVSYEQYF. The CDR3 coding sequence is TGCGCCAGCAGCCAAGGACAGGTCTCCTACGAGCAGTACTTC.

This clone was found once. The V and J genes are TRBV5-1 and TRBJ2-6; possibly TRBD1 for D (6 bases). The CDR3 has 18 residues. V lost 3 bases, J lost 0 bases, and 16 bases lay in between. The germline gives CDR1 SGHRS, CDR2 YFSETQ. The CDR3 region is CASSSPAGTLSGANVLTF. As DNA, the CDR3 is TGCGCCAGCAGCTCCCCTGCTGGGACACTCTCTGGGGCCAACGTCCTGACTTTC.

This chain connects TRBV6-6 to TRBJ2-3, with D perhaps assigned TRBD1 or TRBD2 (6 bases each). CDR1 is MNHNY, CDR2 SVGAGI, per germline (reference sequence). Trimming removed 0 bases from V and 8 bases from J, with 15 bases in between. This CDR3 has 15 residues. The CDR3 spells CASSYSTAGGGTQYF. The CDR3 DNA reads as TGTGCCAGCAGTTACTCGACAGCAGGAGGGGGTACGCAGTATTTT.

The chain joins TRBV18 to TRBJ2-2; D possibly matches TRBD1 or TRBD2 (6 bases each). CDR1 and CDR2 (germline): KGHSH, LQKENI. Between the trimmed V and J ends, which lost 2 bases and 3 bases, there was a span of 19 bases. This CDR3 is 18 amino acids long. The DNA of the CDR3 is TGTGCCAGCTCACCAATGAGGGGGGACTCCCGGGACACCGGGGAGCTGTTTTTT. It encodes CASSPMRGDSRDTGELFF. The whole variable domain, remainder taken from reference TRBV18 and TRBJ2-2, is NAGVMQNPRHLVRRRGQEARLRCSPMKGHSHVYWYRQLPEEGLKFMVYLQKENIIDESGMPKERFSAEFPKEGPSILRIQQVVRGDSAAYFCASSPMRGDSRDTGELFFGEGSRLTVL.

This clone occurred a few times. V gene TRBV4-1 combines with J gene TRBJ1-6; D may be TRBD1 (5 bases). Germline V gene sequence: CDR1 MGHRA, CDR2 YSYEKL. This CDR3 has 13 residues. The V end lost 4 bases, the J end lost 9 bases, and 10 bases lay between the germline ends. In DNA form, the CDR3 reads TGCGCCAGCAGCCCGGGGGATCGTTCACCCCTCCACTTT. Translation: CASSPGDRSPLHF.

As to this clone: The same CDR3 also results from other DNA sequences found in this sample. The chain links TRBV2 to TRBJ2-3; TRBD2 might be the D (7 bases). CDR1 is SNHLY, CDR2 FYNNEI, per germline. The V end was cut by 6 bases, the J end by 6 bases, with 10 bases between. The CDR3 consists of 12 residues. The CDR3 DNA is TGTGCCAGCAGGGAGGGGGGGGATACGCAGTATTTT. This sequence encodes CASREGGDTQYF.

This clone was observed a few times. This sample includes further DNA sequences coding for the same CDR3. The chain carries TRBV5-4 and TRBJ1-2; the D gene is possibly TRBD1 (6 bases). Germline V gene lookup returns CDR1 SGHNT and CDR2 YYREEE (reference sequence). This CDR3 contains 13 residues. Between the trimmed V and J ends, which lost 4 bases and 2 bases, there was a span of 9 bases. The CDR3 is CASSPDRNYGYTF. CDR3 sequence (DNA): TGTGCCAGCAGCCCTGACAGGAACTATGGCTACACCTTC.

The genes are TRBV2 and TRBJ2-1; possibly TRBD1 for D (5 bases). The germline V gene encodes CDR1 SNHLY and CDR2 FYNNEI. V was trimmed by 6 bases and J by 3 bases, leaving 12 bases between them. CDR3 length: 14 amino acids. The CDR3 here is CASRPKGVYNEQFF. The CDR3 nucleotides read TGTGCCAGCAGACCTAAAGGGGTCTACAATGAGCAGTTCTTC.

To note about this clone: This specimen includes other DNA sequences encoding the same CDR3. V and J are TRBV7-9 and TRBJ2-1; TRBD2 agrees at 13 bases. CDR1 and CDR2 from the germline V gene are SEHNR and FQNEAQ (reference sequence). V lost 5 bases and J lost 7; bases outside the gene matches: 8. CDR3 length: 16 amino acids. The CDR3 sequence: CASSPIGLAGVNEQFF. CDR3 sequence (DNA): TGTGCCAGCAGCCCCATTGGACTAGCGGGAGTTAATGAGCAGTTCTTC.

There are a few counts of this clone. The sample holds other DNA sequences that translate to the same CDR3. For the CDR3, the DNA is TGTGCCAGCAGCTTATATCCAGATACGCAGTATTTT. Residues: CASSLYPDTQYF. This chain joins TRBV7-2 and TRBJ2-3; D remains unclear. V was trimmed by 2 bases and J by 4 bases, leaving 4 bases between them. The CDR3 totals 12 residues. Per the germline V gene, CDR1 is SGHTA and CDR2 is FQGNSA.

This clone was detected only once. This chain links TRBV9 with TRBJ2-5; D ambiguous. CDR1 is SGDLS, CDR2 YYNGEE, per germline. CDR3 length: 13 amino acids. V lost 5 bases to trimming and J lost 5 bases, with 13 bases between them. CDR3 sequence: CASSRRVGETQYF. DNA of the CDR3: TGTGCCAGCAGTAGACGCGTAGGTGAGACCCAGTACTTC.

Remarks on this clone: The sample contains more than one DNA sequence encoding this CDR3. The chain carries TRBV5-4 and TRBJ2-7, with D tentatively TRBD2 (6 bases). V lost 8 bases and J lost 2, with 14 bases in between. The germline V gene encodes CDR1 SGHNT and CDR2 YYREEE (reference sequence). The CDR3 has 13 residues. CDR3 sequence reads: CASSPAGTYEQYF. In DNA, the CDR3 is TGTGCCAGTAGCCCAGCGGGCACCTACGAGCAGTACTTC.

Note on this clone: Other nucleotide sequences in the sample specify the same CDR3. The CDR3 reads CASSPGLGGETQYF. CDR3 DNA: TGTGCCAGCAGCCCCGGCCTTGGGGGGGAGACCCAGTACTTC. The chain joins TRBV11-2 to TRBJ2-5, with a possible D match to TRBD2 (6 bases). The CDR3 totals 14 residues. Trimming left V 5 bases short and J 5 bases short, with 15 bases between. CDR1 SGHAT and CDR2 FQNNGV come from the germline V gene.

The chain joins TRBV12-1 to TRBJ1-5. TRBV12-1 is marked as a pseudogene. The CDR3 covers 15 residues. CDR3 DNA sequence: TGTGCCAGCAGCAATCGCGGGGCTCGCAATCAGCCCCAGCATTTT. This codes for CASSNRGARNQPQHF.

This clone was found once. This sequence joins TRBV11-2 and TRBJ2-3; D tentatively fits TRBD1 or TRBD2 (5 bases each). Deletions cut 3 bases from V and 2 bases from J, with 12 bases between. This CDR3 has 15 amino acids. Germline assignment: CDR1 SGHAT and CDR2 FQNNGV. The CDR3 reads CASSFFPGPTDTQYF. The CDR3 DNA reads as TGTGCCAGCAGCTTCTTCCCGGGACCCACAGATACGCAGTATTTT.

The CDR3 region is CASSSYVAEETQYF. CDR3 nucleotides: TGTGCCAGCAGTTCCTACGTAGCGGAAGAGACCCAGTACTTC. The chain links TRBV6-5 to TRBJ2-5; D might be TRBD2 (6 bases). Trimming took 4 bases from V and 3 from J, leaving 12 bases between them. CDR1 and CDR2 (germline): MNHEY, SVGAGI. This CDR3 has 14 residues.

This chain joins TRBV6-1 and TRBJ2-1; 7 bases agree with TRBD1. The germline gives CDR1 MNHNS, CDR2 SASEGT. CDR3 size: 16 residues. The V and J ends lost 2 bases and 0 bases, in that order; junction bases with no gene match: 4. CDR3 loop: CASSEWTGFSYNEQFF. CDR3 nucleotide sequence: TGTGCCAGCAGTGAATGGACAGGTTTCTCCTACAATGAGCAGTTCTTC.

Points on this clone: Other DNA sequences in the sample encode the same CDR3. This chain joins TRBV19 and TRBJ2-7, with TRBD1 as a possible D gene (5 bases). Trimming left V 6 bases short and J 4 bases short, with 16 bases between. The CDR3 runs to 14 residues. Germline CDR1 reads LNHDA; CDR2 reads SQIVND (reference sequence). The CDR3 spells CASSPTVGPYEQYF. The CDR3 DNA follows: TGTGCCAGTAGCCCGACAGTGGGCCCTTACGAGCAGTACTTC.

The chain couples TRBV30 to TRBJ1-2; D might be TRBD1 (5 bases). Deletions cut 5 bases from V and 7 bases from J, with 20 bases between. This CDR3 contains 14 residues. Germline V gene lookup returns CDR1 GTSNPN and CDR2 SVGIG (reference sequence). For the CDR3, the DNA is TGTGCCTGGTCCCCTTGGGACTTTTCGACTGGCTACACCTTC. Its translation is CAWSPWDFSTGYTF.

As for this clone: Sequence at one end of the junction differs from germline and may be a read error. Distinct nucleotide sequences in the sample also encode this CDR3. The gene calls are TRBV7-7 and TRBJ2-2, with D unclear. There are 12 residues in the CDR3. Germline CDR1 and CDR2: SSHAT and FNYEAQ (reference sequence). The CDR3 region has the DNA TGTGCTAGCAGCTCAAACACCGGGGAGCTGTTTTTT. It codes for CASSSNTGELFF.

The rearrangement uses TRBV7-2 and TRBJ1-1; D is unresolved. V was trimmed by 5 bases and J by 8 bases, leaving 18 bases between them. CDR1 and CDR2 (germline): SGHTA, FQGNSA. This CDR3 region has 14 residues. As DNA, the CDR3 is TGTGCCAGCAGCCTAGGGCAGGTAGGGCCGGAAGCTTTCTTT. Encoded protein: CASSLGQVGPEAFF. Full variable domain (outside the CDR3, taken from reference TRBV7-2 and TRBJ1-1): GAGVSQSPSNKVTEKGKDVELRCDPISGHTALYWYRQSLGQGLEFLIYFQGNSAPDKSGLPSDRFSAERTGGSVSTLTIQRTQQEDSAVYLCASSLGQVGPEAFFGQGTRLTVV.

For this clone: The same CDR3 also results from other DNA sequences found in this sample. The chain links TRBV9 to TRBJ2-3; D might be TRBD2 (5 bases). Germline V lookup: CDR1 SGDLS, CDR2 YYNGEE. Trimming removed 4 bases at V and 0 bases at J, with 9 bases between. The CDR3 is 14 amino acids. CDR3 nucleotides: TGTGCCAGCAGCCCCAGCGGTAGCACAGATACGCAGTATTTT. Translation: CASSPSGSTDTQYF.

V is TRBV27 and J is TRBJ2-3; D not certain. This CDR3 is 15 amino acids long. Germline-derived CDR1 and CDR2 are MNHEY and SMNVEV (reference sequence). V dropped 5 bases and J dropped 2 bases, with 14 bases sitting between them. DNA of the CDR3: TGTGCCAGCAGTCTCTATACGGTCGACACAGATACGCAGTATTTT. Protein: CASSLYTVDTDTQYF.

The rearrangement uses TRBV5-4 and TRBJ1-4, with 8 bases identical to TRBD1. The junction had 6 bases not matched to a gene; V was cut back by 3 bases and J by 5 bases. The germline V gene encodes CDR1 SGHNT and CDR2 YYREEE (reference sequence). The CDR3 is 15 amino acids. The CDR3 sequence is CASSSPTGENEKLFF. CDR3 coding DNA: TGTGCCAGCAGCTCACCGACAGGGGAAAATGAAAAACTGTTTTTT.

Details on this clone: The junction and the germline gene differ at one end; a read error may be behind it. The chain joins TRBV7-7 to TRBJ2-1; D unresolved. Germline CDR1 SSHAT, CDR2 FNYEAQ (reference sequence). The CDR3 contains 14 residues. In nucleotides, the CDR3 is TGTGCTAGCAGCTTATCGGACCTTTACAATGAGCAGTTCTTC. Amino acids: CASSLSDLYNEQFF.

The chain uses TRBV10-2 and TRBJ1-4; D gene ambiguous. V dropped 6 bases and J dropped 0 bases, with 8 bases sitting between them. Per germline, CDR1 WSHSY and CDR2 SAAADI. The CDR3 length is 14 residues. CDR3: CASRGSATNEKLFF. The DNA for the CDR3 is TGCGCCAGCAGGGGGTCCGCAACTAATGAAAAACTGTTTTTT.